This T cell receptor (beta chain) is drawn from a study of blood T cell repertoires in COVID-19. Profiled with immunoSEQ multiplex PCR; TCRdb holds only in-frame clones, not every one. The sample contains roughly 370,000 clones, around nine tenths of which appear only once. The sequenced sample was PBMCs or T cells enriched from blood (not recorded which). The TCR was taken from a woman in her forties or fifties who had recovered from COVID-19.

CDR3 bases: TGCGCCAGCAGCCAAGATAATTGGGAGAGTTTGGGCAACACTGAAGCTTTCTTT. The encoded protein is CASSQDNWESLGNTEAFF. The rearrangement joins TRBV4-1 to TRBJ1-1; D remains unclear. There are 18 residues in the CDR3. Germline assignment: CDR1 MGHRA and CDR2 YSYEKL. Trimming removed 0 bases from V and 2 bases from J, with 19 bases in between.